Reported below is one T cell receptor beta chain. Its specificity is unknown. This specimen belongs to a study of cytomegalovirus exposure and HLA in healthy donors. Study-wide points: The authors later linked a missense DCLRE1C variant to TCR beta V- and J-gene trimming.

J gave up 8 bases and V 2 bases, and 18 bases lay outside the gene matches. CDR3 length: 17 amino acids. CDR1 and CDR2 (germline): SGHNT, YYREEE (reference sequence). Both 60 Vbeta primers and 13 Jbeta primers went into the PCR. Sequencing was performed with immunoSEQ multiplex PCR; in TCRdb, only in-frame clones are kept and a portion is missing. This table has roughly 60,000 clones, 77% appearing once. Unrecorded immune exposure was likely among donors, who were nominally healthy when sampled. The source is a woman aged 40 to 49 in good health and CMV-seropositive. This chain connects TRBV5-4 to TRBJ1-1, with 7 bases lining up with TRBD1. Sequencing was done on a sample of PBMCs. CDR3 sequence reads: CASSFPDRPSFTGEAFF. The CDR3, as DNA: TGTGCCAGCAGCTTCCCGGACAGGCCCTCTTTTACAGGGGAAGCTTTCTTT.